Sequencing of this T cell receptor (beta chain) was carried out in a study of vaccination effects on CD4 cells after COVID-19 (dated by TCRdb to between 2020 and 2023). Study-level background: In the ViraFEST assay, PBMC were stimulated with viral peptide pools, and TCR sequencing was then used to find antigen-specific CD4+ T cell clonotypes based on their expansion. Altogether, roughly 10 COVID-19 convalescent patients and a handful of SARS-CoV-2-naive healthy vaccine recipients made up the full study. Across the study, the median time from the second dose to post-vaccine sampling was 72 days (range 14 to 241). The study compared SARS-CoV-2 spike-specific CD4+ TCR repertoires before and after mRNA vaccination in COVID-19 convalescent patients and infection-naive vaccine recipients. Cultures from other donors in the study were sequenced using the Oncomine TCR Beta short-read assay on an Illumina iSeq 100. Each well held fewer than 2.5 million PBMC cultured in IMDM containing 5% human AB serum, around 10 IU/ml IL-2 and gentamicin, along with 10 ug/ml peptides.

After about 10 days of culture, CD4+ T cells were isolated with the EasySep CD4+ T cell isolation kit. Two doses of either the BNT162b2 or the mRNA-1273 mRNA SARS-CoV-2 vaccine were administered to participants. None of the healthy vaccine recipients had a prior SARS-CoV-2 infection, which was confirmed by nucleocapsid antibody tests that came back negative both before and after vaccination. On days 3 and 7, half of the culture medium was replaced with fresh IL-2-containing medium. Unless noted otherwise, every peptide stimulation condition was grown in triplicate wells. PBMC were separated from whole blood using Ficoll-Paque Plus gradient centrifugation and were then either cryopreserved at -140C or used fresh. The QIAamp micro DNA kit was used to extract genomic DNA from the cultured CD4+ T cells. V loses 6 bases of germline sequence and J loses 1 base, and the interval between the two ends is 12 bases. Counted from cysteine to phenylalanine, this CDR3 has 14 amino acids. Kept here is only the CDR3 DNA, which spans 42 bases and is read in frame from base 1. CDR1 and CDR2 are drawn from the germline V gene: SGHTA, FQGTGA.

Of note for this clone: Its antigen target is currently unknown. Base-call qualities are not available, and no considerably larger clone is one nucleotide away.

Libraries were made using the immunoSEQ multiplex PCR assay. TCR beta CDR3 sequencing was performed on DNA from the cultured, isolated CD4+ T cells. For the original study's pipeline: The analysis removed non-productive TCR sequences, trimmed reads to the CDR3 region, and retained only CDR3s that were 7 or more amino acids long. Antigen-specific clonotypes were identified with the MANAFEST web app by comparing expansion in peptide wells against reference cultures. To be called positive, a clone needed expansion at FDR<0.05 compared with the reference and with all other wells, an odds ratio greater than 5, and a frequency greater than 0.1% in two replicate wells. A clonotype was called cross-reactive if it was significantly expanded both in SARS-CoV-2 spike wells and in at least one common cold coronavirus spike condition. CDR3 similarity was assessed by Levenshtein distance with the stringdist R package, and unrooted trees were built with ape in R 3.6.1. The clones in this table, taken by TCRdb from immuneACCESS, are in-frame only. Not every clone is retained; where verified, under half of the shortfall comes from an unresolved V gene, and the cause of the rest is unknown. Clonal size and the V and J genes are those of that table, whereas D and trimming came from the DNA. In all, the sample holds about 71,000 clones, and roughly 80% of those were seen once. The ten largest clones take up roughly 2.2% of the sample.

Points the paper makes about the study in general: Limitations of the study were the small number of convalescent patients and the absence of early post-infection timepoints. In healthy vaccine recipients, vaccine-induced clones were almost all SARS-CoV-2 mono-reactive, with only 1 of 255 being cross-reactive with common cold coronaviruses. At late post-vaccination timepoints, both infection-induced and vaccine-induced clones showed marked clonal contraction, consistent with waning T cell responses.

This material consisted of CD4+ T cells from PBMCs cultured without peptide, taken after COVID-19 vaccination. The sequence was obtained from a human donor who received a COVID-19 vaccine. Recombination joined TRBV7-3 with TRBJ1-1; the D region possibly corresponds to TRBD1 (6 bases align). The CDR3 has the sequence CASRYPGQNTEAFF. The nucleotides are TGTGCCAGCAGATACCCGGGACAGAACACTGAAGCTTTCTTT.